The 13 T cell receptor beta chains reported below all come from one sample, sequenced in a study of neurological immune-mediated disorders. Using its own MiXCR run on the 5' RACE reads, TCRdb lists one record per CDR3 protein. The profile shows 45,000 to 65,000 distinct CDR3 sequences, about 3% of them singletons. Material for sequencing was PBMCs. The receptor source for this set is a man aged 35-49 years with multiple sclerosis.

This clonotype was observed many times. The chain carries TRBV12-3 or TRBV12-4 and TRBJ2-5, with 9 nucleotides matching TRBD2. The junction had 4 bases not matched to a gene; V was cut back by 1 base and J by 1 base. CDR3 length: 16 amino acids. DNA of the CDR3: TGTGCCAGCAGTTTAGGGCTAGCGGGGAGCCAAGAGACCCAGTACTTC. This codes for CASSLGLAGSQETQYF.

This clonotype was counted many times. The rearrangement uses TRBV9 and TRBJ2-1; 11 positions agree with TRBD1. This CDR3 comprises 15 residues. Germline V gene lookup returns CDR1 SGDLS and CDR2 YYNGEE. The V and J ends lost 0 bases and 6 bases, in that order; junction bases with no gene match: 2. CDR3 nucleotide sequence: TGTGCCAGCAGCGTAGCCGGGACAGGGGGCAATGAGCAGTTCTTC. It codes for CASSVAGTGGNEQFF.

The sample holds many counts of this clonotype. This chain uses TRBV3-1 with TRBJ2-5; 7 bases align to TRBD2. The CDR3 covers 14 residues. The germline V gene has CDR1 LGHDT and CDR2 YNNKEL (reference sequence). The V segment lost 4 bases and the J segment 4 bases; nucleotides outside the gene matches: 6. The CDR3 protein is CASSRTGGVETQYF. The CDR3 region has the DNA TGTGCCAGCAGCCGGACGGGGGGAGTAGAGACCCAGTACTTC.

This clonotype showed up many times. This rearrangement joins TRBV21-1 to TRBJ2-7; TRBD1, as called in the table, went unchecked against the DNA. TRBV21-1 is designated a pseudogene. This CDR3 spans 14 amino acids. The CDR3 protein is CASSFRDRGREQYF. The DNA for the CDR3 is TGTGCCAGCAGCTTCCGGGACAGGGGGCGCGAGCAGTACTTC.

As regards this clonotype: The conserved final phenylalanine or tryptophan is absent from the CDR3, which likely points to a read error. The chain employs TRBV5-1 and TRBJ2-5; D assignment may be TRBD1 or TRBD2 (5 bases each). The CDR3 covers 15 residues. Germline V gene sequence: CDR1 SGHRS, CDR2 YFSETQ. With 0 bases removed from V and 3 bases from J, the gap between germline ends came to 12 bases. CDR3 region: CASSLGAGREETQYN. The CDR3 nucleotides read TGCGCCAGCAGCTTGGGTGCAGGGCGGGAAGAGACCCAGTACAAC.

This clonotype has ten or more counts. The V call is TRBV20-1, the J call TRBJ2-1; 9 bases align to TRBD2. The trim removed 7 bases at V and 8 bases at J, leaving 12 bases unmatched. Germline V lookup: CDR1 DFQATT, CDR2 SNEGSKA (reference sequence). CDR3 length: 14 residues. CDR3 sequence reads: CSVPLAGAYDEQFF. Written as DNA, the CDR3 is TGCAGTGTACCGTTAGCGGGGGCCTATGATGAGCAGTTCTTC.

This clonotype has at least ten counts. The chain uses TRBV20-1 and TRBJ2-7; 11 positions match TRBD2. The germline CDR1 and CDR2 sequences are DFQATT and SNEGSKA (reference sequence). V was clipped by 5 bases and J by 4 bases; unmatched bases: 4. The CDR3 totals 13 residues. The chain's CDR3 is CSALTSGEYEQYF. The CDR3 DNA is TGCAGTGCTTTGACTAGCGGGGAATACGAGCAGTACTTC.

V gene TRBV27 combines with J gene TRBJ1-1; 12 nucleotides agree with TRBD1. CDR1 is MNHEY and CDR2 is SMNVEV in the germline V gene (reference sequence). J was trimmed by 4 bases and V by 6 bases; bases with no gene match: 18. The length of the CDR3 is 19 residues. DNA for the CDR3: TGTGCCAGCAGCAACCGACCGCCGGGACAGGGGGCTCGTGGCACTGAAGCTTTCTTT. The encoded protein is CASSNRPPGQGARGTEAFF.

This clonotype appeared many times. V is TRBV20-1 and J is TRBJ2-2; 12 bases agree with TRBD2. Germline V gene data show CDR1 as DFQATT and CDR2 as SNEGSKA (reference sequence). The trim removed 2 bases at V and 1 base at J, leaving 2 bases unmatched. The CDR3 totals 16 residues. The CDR3 loop is CSARPGLAGNTGELFF. For the CDR3, the DNA is TGCAGTGCTAGACCGGGACTAGCGGGGAACACCGGGGAGCTGTTTTTT.

This clonotype was recorded at least ten times. The V call is TRBV6-2 or TRBV6-3, the J call TRBJ2-7; 9 nucleotides align to TRBD2. Per germline, CDR1 MNHEY and CDR2 SVGEGT. Losses at the gene ends were 0 bases for V and 3 bases for J; bases not matched to a gene: 0. The CDR3 is made up of 14 amino acids. CDR3 coding DNA: TGTGCCAGCAGTTACTCAGCGGGGGGCTACGAGCAGTACTTC. Translated, it gives CASSYSAGGYEQYF.

Only one count was recorded for this clonotype. A much larger clone differs from this one at a single base, so this may be a read error. V and J are TRBV10-2 and TRBJ1-5; D not certain. V lost 3 bases and J lost 7, with 7 bases in between. The length of the CDR3 is 12 residues. Germline values: CDR1 WSHSY, CDR2 SAAADI. CDR3 bases: TGCGCCAGCAGTGACACGGAACAGCCCCAGCATTTT. Translation: CASSDTEQPQHF.

Concerning this clonotype itself: The junction and the germline gene differ at one end; a read error may be behind it. The V gene is TRBV5-1, the J gene TRBJ1-6, with D possibly matching TRBD1 (5 bases). CDR1 is SGHRS, CDR2 YFSETQ, per germline. The CDR3 consists of 15 residues. The CDR3 region is CASSLSGTTNSPLNF. CDR3 nucleotides: TGCGCCAGCAGCTTGTCAGGGACTACAAATTCACCCCTCAACTTT.

There are many counts of this clonotype. CDR3: CASSLVLAGVYEQYF. Written as DNA, the CDR3 is TGTGCCAGCAGTTTAGTGTTGGCGGGGGTATACGAGCAGTACTTC. The chain has TRBV12-3 or TRBV12-4 and TRBJ2-7, with 7 bases matching TRBD2. V dropped 1 base and J dropped 4; count of bases not matched to a gene: 7. The CDR3 runs to 15 residues.